The clone carrying this T cell receptor (beta chain) was seen at least ten times. Its antigen remains unknown. This specimen comes from a study of response to subunit inactivated influenza vaccine. TCRdb reprocessed the RT-PCR reads via MiXCR and lists one record per CDR3 protein. The data hold 610,000 or so distinct CDR3 sequences, with about 14% observed a single time. Study-level points and caveats: Each seasonal flu vaccination may recruit only limited new T cells, authors suggested.

Germline V gene lookup returns CDR1 SGHTA and CDR2 FQGNSA. The CDR3 has 15 residues. V was trimmed by 5 bases and J by 0 bases, leaving 12 bases between them. The source was PBMCs from blood, collected approximately 12 days after vaccination. This chain uses TRBV7-2 with TRBJ2-3; possibly TRBD1 for D (6 bases). The clonotype was recovered from a man in his fifties who received an inactivated influenza vaccine. CDR3 sequence (DNA): TGTGCCAGCAGCACGGACAGAGGAAGCACAGATACGCAGTATTTT. Residues: CASSTDRGSTDTQYF.